Below are 7 T cell receptor beta chains sequenced from a single sample in a study of OX40 agonist ivuxolimab in advanced cancers. Sequencing was performed with immunoSEQ multiplex PCR; in TCRdb, only in-frame clones are kept and a portion is missing. Of more than 60,000 clones listed, roughly 85% are singletons. The specimen comprised CD4+ or CD8+ T cells sorted from blood, sampled in a trial of the OX40 agonist ivuxolimab. The receptor source for this set is an adult with an advanced solid tumor such as melanoma, head and neck, liver or kidney cancer.

The chain uses TRBV7-3 and TRBJ2-6, with TRBD2 identical over 8 bases. From germline, CDR1 is SGHTA and CDR2 FQGTGA. The CDR3 is 17 residues long. V shed 5 bases, J shed 4 bases, and the junction held 10 bases outside the gene matches. Here the CDR3 DNA reads TGTGCCAGCAGCCCCGCCCCCGGGGGGGCGGGGGCCAACGTCCTGACTTTC. Its protein is CASSPAPGGAGANVLTF. Supplemented by reference TRBV7-3 and TRBJ2-6, the full variable domain reads GAGVSQTPSNKVTEKGKYVELRCDPISGHTALYWYRQSLGQGPEFLIYFQGTGAADDSGLPNDRFFAVRPEGSVSTLKIQRTERGDSAVYLCASSPAPGGAGANVLTFGAGSRLTVL.

The chain is built from TRBV30 and TRBJ1-6; 7 bases align to TRBD1. Trimming removed 4 bases from V and 9 bases from J; junction bases left unmatched: 12. The germline V gene encodes CDR1 GTSNPN and CDR2 SVGIG (reference sequence). The CDR3 extends over 15 amino acids. The DNA of the CDR3 is TGTGCCTGGACCCGACAGGGAGGCATGAGTTCACCCCTCCACTTT. This codes for CAWTRQGGMSSPLHF. The entire variable domain, with the rest obtained from reference TRBV30 and TRBJ1-6, is as follows: SQTIHQWPATLVQPVGSPLSLECTVEGTSNPNLYWYRQAAGRGLQLLFYSVGIGQISSEVPQNLSASRPQDRQFILSSKKLLLSDSGFYLCAWTRQGGMSSPLHFGNGTRLTVT.

The chain combines TRBV5-4 with TRBJ2-2; D possibly matches TRBD1 or TRBD2 (6 bases each). This CDR3 is 16 amino acids long. V shed 2 bases and J shed 0 bases, with 11 bases lying between them. Germline-derived CDR1 and CDR2 are SGHNT and YYREEE (reference sequence). The chain's CDR3 is CASSFSRGANTGELFF. CDR3 nucleotide sequence: TGTGCCAGCAGCTTTAGTAGGGGGGCGAACACCGGGGAGCTGTTTTTT.

The chain has TRBV19 and TRBJ1-1; D uncertain. This CDR3 contains 11 residues. Trimming cost V 4 bases and J 11 bases, with 11 bases left between them. The V gene's germline CDR1 is LNHDA and CDR2 SQIVND (reference sequence). This CDR3 reads CASSTLNWAFF. CDR3 nucleotides: TGTGCCAGTAGTACCCTGAATTGGGCTTTCTTT.

V and J are TRBV11-2 and TRBJ1-6, with D perhaps TRBD1 (6 bases). V was shortened by 5 bases and J by 14 bases, with 19 bases between the two germline ends. This CDR3 region has 14 residues. CDR1 and CDR2 (germline): SGHAT, FQNNGV. CDR3 protein: CASSATQGLVSLHF. Here the CDR3 DNA reads TGTGCCAGCAGCGCCACGCAGGGGTTGGTATCCCTCCACTTT.

This sequence joins TRBV9 and TRBJ2-1; D may be TRBD1 (5 bases). Trimming took off 0 bases at V and 6 bases at J, with 19 bases between the two ends. Germline-derived CDR1 and CDR2 are SGDLS and YYNGEE. The CDR3 consists of 17 residues. This CDR3 is CASSVGMSSVGANEQFF. The CDR3 DNA sequence: TGTGCCAGCAGCGTAGGAATGTCTTCGGTAGGGGCCAATGAGCAGTTCTTC.

This CDR3 reads CASSLSSGGRYGYTF. The CDR3 DNA follows: TGTGCCAGCAGCTTAAGTTCAGGAGGGCGCTATGGCTACACCTTC. The J gene is TRBJ1-2, the V gene TRBV7-3; D uncertain. The CDR3 loop spans 15 amino acids. Germline CDR1 SGHTA, CDR2 FQGTGA. Trimming cost V 1 base and J 4 bases, with 13 bases left between them.